Listed below are T cell receptor beta chains from one sample, sequenced in a study of CD8+CD57+ T cells in acquired aplastic anemia. One entry per CDR3 protein, called by TCRdb with MiXCR from the reads. The sample lists a few hundred thousand distinct CDR3 sequences; roughly a third were seen once. Sequenced: sorted CD4+, CD8+, or CD8+CD57+ T cells (not recorded which) from PBMCs. Source of these receptors: a human donor with aplastic anemia. Each CDR3 is given with its conserved first and last residue. D genes are given only for firm matches. Clone size is given for some rows only: seen once, a few or many times, or a class if the clone is expanded.

j_call	clone_size	d_call	v_call	cdr3_nt	cdr3_aa
TRBJ1-1	.	.	TRBV19	TGTGCCAGTAGTATTCTCCTCCAGGTTTCGAACACTGAAGCTTTCTTT	CASSILLQVSNTEAFF
TRBJ1-2	once	TRBD1	TRBV24-1	TGTGCCACCAGTGAGTCCGGGACAGGGGGCGAGTTTGGCTACACCTTC	CATSESGTGGEFGYTF
TRBJ1-4	.	.	TRBV19	TGTGCCAGTAGTATTTACAGAACCAATGAAAAACTGTTTTTT	CASSIYRTNEKLFF
TRBJ1-3	few	.	TRBV6-1	TGTGCCAGCAGCGGTTCTCCTGGAAACACCATATATTTT	CASSGSPGNTIYF
TRBJ2-1	.	.	TRBV6-1	TGTGCCAGTTCCACCCCAGGATTTGAGCAGTTCTTC	CASSTPGFEQFF
TRBJ1-2	.	TRBD1	TRBV24-1	TGTGCCACCAGTGCTAGAGTATCAGGGGGTGTCTTAGGCTACACCTTC	CATSARVSGGVLGYTF
TRBJ2-3	.	.	TRBV11-1	TGTGCCAGCAGCGACACGGGCGGTGGCACAGATACGCAGTATTTT	CASSDTGGGTDTQYF
TRBJ2-7	many	.	TRBV15	TGTGCCACCAGCAGGAGGATAAACTACGAGCAGTACTTC	CATSRRINYEQYF
TRBJ1-2	few	.	TRBV2	TGTGCCAGCAGTGAAACGGGGGCGCGAGGCTACACCTTC	CASSETGARGYTF
TRBJ1-3	few	.	TRBV3-1	TGTGCCAGCAGCCCCCGGGACTTAGGAAACACCATATATTTT	CASSPRDLGNTIYF
TRBJ1-1	once	.	TRBV2	TGTGCCAGCAGTGGATCCGTGGGGGTCGGCACTGAAGCTTTCTTT	CASSGSVGVGTEAFF
TRBJ1-1	once	TRBD1	TRBV6-1	TGTGCCAGCAGTGAGAACAGGGGGACTGAAGCTTTCTTT	CASSENRGTEAFF
TRBJ2-7	.	.	TRBV15	TGTGCCACCAGCTATACGGGACTCCTCTACGAGCAGTACTTC	CATSYTGLLYEQYF
TRBJ2-1	few	TRBD2	TRBV7-9	TGTGCCAGCAGCTCAGGACTAGCGGGATGGGTTGAGCAGTTCTTC	CASSSGLAGWVEQFF
TRBJ1-1	few	TRBD1	TRBV11-2	TGTGCCAGCAGCTTAGAGGGGACAGGGTTCACTGAAGCTTTCTTT	CASSLEGTGFTEAFF
TRBJ2-6	few	.	TRBV20-1	TGCAGTGTAAGGCGGGCCTCCCCTTACTCTGGGGCCAACGTCCTGACTTTC	CSVRRASPYSGANVLTF
TRBJ2-7	once	.	TRBV10-3	TGTGCCATCAGCTCCCGGGACCACTACGAGCAGTACTTC	CAISSRDHYEQYF
TRBJ1-1	many	.	TRBV29-1	TGCAGCGCCAACATAAGACAGTCCATGACTGAAGCTTTCTTT	CSANIRQSMTEAFF
TRBJ1-2	many	.	TRBV6-1	TGTGCCAGCAGTGAAGCGGCTACAGGGAACTATGGCTACACCTTC	CASSEAATGNYGYTF
TRBJ1-1	.	TRBD1	TRBV6-5	TGTGCCAGCAGTTACTGGCGTACAGGGGGCGACGCTGAAGCTTTCTTT	CASSYWRTGGDAEAFF
TRBJ2-5	many	TRBD1	TRBV19	TGTGCCAGTAGCCCGTCCGGGACAGTCACGGAGACCCAGTACTTC	CASSPSGTVTETQYF
TRBJ2-7	.	.	TRBV20-1	TGCAGTGCAAACGGGGTCGTGAACTTC	CSANGVVNF
TRBJ1-1	.	.	TRBV20-1	TGCAGTGCTAGAGATTCGTTAGGACTGCCTGAAGGGACTGAAGCTTTCTTT	CSARDSLGLPEGTEAFF
TRBJ1-5	many	.	TRBV24-1	TGTGCCACCAGTGCCCGACAGTCACAGCCCCAGCATTTT	CATSARQSQPQHF
TRBJ2-4	few	.	TRBV6-4	TGTGCCAGCAGGATGAGCACTAAAAACATTCAGTACTTC	CASRMSTKNIQYF
TRBJ1-5	many	.	TRBV20-1	TGCAGTGCCACCAGTGTGACGGGGGGCCTTCAGCCCCAGCATTTT	CSATSVTGGLQPQHF
TRBJ1-1	many	.	TRBV7-9	TGTGCCAGCAGCTTAGCAGGGGCGGTCGAAGCTTTCTTT	CASSLAGAVEAFF
TRBJ2-3	.	.	TRBV6-1	TGTGCCAGCGAGGGCAGGAACACAGATACGCAGTATTTT	CASEGRNTDTQYF
TRBJ1-1	.	.	TRBV5-4	TGTGCCAGCAGCTTGAAGCCTAGCCCTGAAGCTTTCTTT	CASSLKPSPEAFF
TRBJ1-5	few	.	TRBV12-3/TRBV12-4	TGTGCCAGCAGCGATCGGAGCGGTAGCAATCAGCCCCAGCATTTT	CASSDRSGSNQPQHF
TRBJ1-2	few	TRBD1	TRBV27	TGTGCCAGCAGTTTAGAAGGGGGCGGAGGTGGCTACACCTTC	CASSLEGGGGGYTF
TRBJ2-5	few	.	TRBV12-3/TRBV12-4	TGTGCCAGCACCCTCGACGGGACCCAGTACTTC	CASTLDGTQYF
TRBJ1-6	.	.	TRBV4-3	TGCGCCGGCAGCTCCGTAGACTCTTATAATTCACCCCTCCACTTT	CAGSSVDSYNSPLHF
TRBJ1-2	.	.	TRBV6-1	TGTGCCAGCAGTCCTGAGTTCACTAGTAACTATGGCTACACCTTC	CASSPEFTSNYGYTF
TRBJ2-5	few	TRBD2	TRBV2	TGTGCCAGCACTCGACTAGCCCAAGAGACCCAGTACTTC	CASTRLAQETQYF
TRBJ2-1	.	.	TRBV7-3	TGTGCCAGCAGCTCCTCCCTTGGACAGCCATACAATGAGCAGTTCTTC	CASSSSLGQPYNEQFF
TRBJ2-3	.	TRBD2	TRBV4-2	TGTGCCAGCAGCCAGGGACTAGCGGGCCTAACTAGCACAGATACGCAGTATTTT	CASSQGLAGLTSTDTQYF
TRBJ2-7	.	.	TRBV6-1	TGTGCCAGCAGTCAACAGGTTGGACCGTACGAGCAGTACTTC	CASSQQVGPYEQYF
TRBJ1-2	.	.	TRBV10-3	TGTGCCATCAACACCCTGGACAGCTCTAACTATGGCTACACCTTC	CAINTLDSSNYGYTF
TRBJ1-6	many	.	TRBV12-3/TRBV12-4	TGTGCCAGCAGCCCGGGGAGGGGAGAGTCACCCCTCCACTTT	CASSPGRGESPLHF
TRBJ1-2	few	.	TRBV11-2	TGTGCCAGCAGCTCTAATCACGACTTCCTCCGGAGAGGCTACACCTTC	CASSSNHDFLRRGYTF
TRBJ1-3	few	TRBD1	TRBV30	TGTGCCTGGAGAGGACAGGGCGGTATGGGAAACACCATATATTTT	CAWRGQGGMGNTIYF
TRBJ2-1	.	.	TRBV20-1	TGCAGTGCTAGAGCCGATCGGGGGCTCAATGAGCAGTTCTTC	CSARADRGLNEQFF
TRBJ1-1	.	.	TRBV6-1	TGTGCCAGCAGCCCAAGTGGGGAAGGGAACACTGAAGCTTTCTTT	CASSPSGEGNTEAFF
TRBJ1-2	.	.	TRBV19	TGTGCCAGTACTGCCGTCCGCTATGGCTACACCTTC	CASTAVRYGYTF
TRBJ1-4	many	TRBD1	TRBV19	TGTGCCAGTACGGACAGGGTAGGGGAAAAACTGTTTTTT	CASTDRVGEKLFF